This T cell receptor beta chain was identified during a study of T cells in Graves' hyperthyroidism and ophthalmopathy. TCR beta CDR3 sequences were amplified from RNA transcripts. TCR CDR3 underwent first-round RT-PCR with the HTBI primer set. Via MiXCR, TCRdb re-called the multiplex PCR reads, giving one row per CDR3 protein. This table has approximately 400,000 distinct CDR3 sequences, roughly 14% appearing once. This clonotype was recorded at least ten times. CDR1 and CDR2 (germline): MDHEN, SYDVKM. The CDR3 is 14 residues long. V lost 2 bases and J 2 bases, leaving 10 bases between the germline ends.

This chain links TRBV28 with TRBJ2-7; perhaps TRBD2 as D (5 bases). This TCR was recovered from a woman in her thirties with Graves' ophthalmopathy. Sequenced material: blood. The CDR3 nucleotides are TGTGCCAGCAGTTTACCAGCGGCCCCCTACGAGCAGTACTTC. This codes for CASSLPAAPYEQYF.